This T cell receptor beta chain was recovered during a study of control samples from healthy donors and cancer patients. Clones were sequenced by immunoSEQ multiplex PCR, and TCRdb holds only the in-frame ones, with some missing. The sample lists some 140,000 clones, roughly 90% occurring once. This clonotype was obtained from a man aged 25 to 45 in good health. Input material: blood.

Written as DNA, the CDR3 is TGTGCCAGCAGCGCTATAGCGGGAGGGCTGGAAGATACGCAGTATTTT. Translated, it gives CASSAIAGGLEDTQYF. The V gene is TRBV9, the J gene TRBJ2-3, with TRBD2 matching 11 bases. Germline CDR1 SGDLS, CDR2 YYNGEE. This CDR3 has 16 amino acids. Germline trimming cut 3 bases from V and 5 bases from J; bases unmatched to any gene: 8.